One sample yielded the 20 T cell receptor beta chains listed below, sequenced in a study of blood T cells in healthy people across ages. PCR was performed a second time for roughly 6 to 12 cycles using a sample-barcoded 5' primer and a J-beta primer mix. In TCRdb, the 5' RACE reads were re-called with MiXCR into one record per CDR3 protein. The sample consists of under 800,000 distinct CDR3 sequences, around 40% of them appearing once. The sample was blood. These receptors all come from a woman in her sixties or seventies in good health.

The rearrangement joins TRBV7-2 to TRBJ2-4; unclear D gene. CDR3 length equals 16 residues. Trimming shortened V by 1 base and J by 7 bases, and 17 bases separated the two germline ends. Germline V gene data show CDR1 as SGHTA and CDR2 as FQGNSA. The CDR3 region is CASSLVGPLLGNIQYF. The CDR3 region has the DNA TGTGCCAGCAGCTTAGTCGGCCCGCTATTGGGGAACATTCAGTACTTC.

The genes are TRBV6-1 and TRBJ2-1; TRBD2 aligns across 7 bases. V lost 6 bases, J lost 9 bases, and 8 bases stayed unmatched. Germline CDR1 and CDR2: MNHNS and SASEGT. This CDR3 contains 13 residues. The CDR3 sequence is CASRDLTSCEQFF. CDR3 coding DNA: TGTGCCAGCAGGGATCTGACTAGCTGTGAGCAGTTCTTC.

CDR3 nucleotides: TGTGCCAGCAGTGAAGTTCGAATGAACACTGAAGCTTTCTTT. Its translation: CASSEVRMNTEAFF. The chain couples TRBV6-1 to TRBJ1-1; D is uncertain. The CDR3 extends over 14 amino acids. V was pared by 1 base and J by 0 bases, with 6 bases between. The germline V gene has CDR1 MNHNS and CDR2 SASEGT.

This clonotype was seen at least ten times. The chain employs TRBV5-1 and TRBJ2-1; 8 nucleotides align to TRBD2. The length of the CDR3 is 16 residues. Germline V lookup: CDR1 SGHRS, CDR2 YFSETQ. Trimming removed 1 base from V and 6 bases from J; junction bases left unmatched: 9. The CDR3 bases are TGCGCCAGCAGCTTGCCGAGGCTAGCGGGCACCAATGAGCAGTTCTTC. Protein sequence: CASSLPRLAGTNEQFF.

This chain links TRBV5-1 with TRBJ1-2; perhaps TRBD1 as D (6 bases). The CDR3 contains 16 residues. Germline CDR1 reads SGHRS; CDR2 reads YFSETQ. V lost 0 bases and J 4 bases, leaving 16 bases between the germline ends. DNA of the CDR3: TGCGCCAGCAGCTTGGCATGGGACACTCAGAGCTATGGCTACACCTTC. Residues: CASSLAWDTQSYGYTF.

This clonotype was found a few times. The chain has TRBV9 and TRBJ1-2, with a tentative D call TRBD1 (5 bases). V shed 0 bases and J shed 4 bases, with 13 bases lying between them. CDR1 and CDR2 from the germline V gene are SGDLS and YYNGEE. The CDR3 sequence is 15 residues long. The DNA for the CDR3 is TGTGCCAGCAGCGTAGTTTCGACAGCCTTCTATGGCTACACCTTC. It specifies CASSVVSTAFYGYTF.

This clonotype was detected many times. V gene TRBV29-1 combines with J gene TRBJ2-7, with 8 bases that match TRBD2. With 4 bases clipped from V and 6 bases from J, the junction kept 5 bases outside the gene matches. Per the germline V gene, CDR1 is SQVTM and CDR2 is ANQGSEA. The CDR3 totals 12 residues. CDR3 DNA: TGCAGCGTTGCAGCGGGAGATCTCGAGCAGTACTTC. Its translation is CSVAAGDLEQYF.

The sample holds a few counts of this clonotype. The chain has TRBV5-1 and TRBJ2-7; TRBD1 matches 7 bases. CDR3 length equals 15 residues. Germline CDR1 reads SGHRS; CDR2 reads YFSETQ. Trimming removed 4 bases from V and 0 bases from J; junction bases left unmatched: 7. The CDR3 sequence is CASSDQGVLSYEQYF. The CDR3 nucleotides read TGCGCCAGCAGCGATCAGGGGGTACTCTCCTACGAGCAGTACTTC.

This clonotype was detected only a few times. The genes are TRBV6-2 or TRBV6-3 and TRBJ2-1, with 10 nucleotides matching TRBD2. Per the germline V gene, CDR1 is MNHEY and CDR2 is SVGEGT. This CDR3 comprises 18 residues. V lost 4 bases and J lost 4; bases outside the gene matches: 13. The CDR3 here is CASSLRWGGTSDYNEQFF. CDR3 in DNA: TGTGCCAGCAGTTTGAGGTGGGGGGGGACTAGCGATTACAATGAGCAGTTCTTC.

V is TRBV6-5 and J is TRBJ2-3, with D maybe TRBD2 (5 bases). Germline loops: CDR1 MNHEY, CDR2 SVGAGI. V lost 4 bases to trimming and J lost 5 bases, with 19 bases between them. The CDR3 runs 16 residues. CDR3 amino acids: CASSLVAPRSGDTQYF. CDR3 coding DNA: TGTGCCAGCAGTTTGGTGGCGCCCCGAAGCGGAGATACGCAGTATTTT.

The chain uses TRBV9 and TRBJ2-7; D possibly corresponds to TRBD2 (5 bases). The CDR3 sequence is 12 residues long. With 0 bases removed from V and 7 bases from J, the gap between germline ends came to 8 bases. Germline V gene sequence: CDR1 SGDLS, CDR2 YYNGEE. Here the CDR3 DNA reads TGTGCCAGCAGCGTAGGGGAGTATGAGCAGTACTTC. It specifies CASSVGEYEQYF.

This chain connects TRBV5-6 to TRBJ2-1; 10 nucleotides align to TRBD2. The CDR3 is 16 residues long. V was clipped by 1 base and J by 5 bases; unmatched bases: 6. The V gene's germline CDR1 is SGHDT and CDR2 YYEEEE. Written as DNA, the CDR3 is TGTGCCAGCAGCTTGAGTTTAACTAGCGGGAACAATGAGCAGTTCTTC. It translates to CASSLSLTSGNNEQFF.

V is TRBV2 and J is TRBJ2-3, with D tentatively TRBD2 (5 bases). The CDR3 sequence is 15 residues long. Germline values: CDR1 SNHLY, CDR2 FYNNEI. The ends were cut back, 6 bases at V and 7 bases at J, with 20 bases in the middle. The chain's CDR3 is CASSGTLAAAYTQYF. CDR3 bases: TGTGCCAGCAGCGGTACGCTAGCAGCCGCTTATACGCAGTATTTT. Combining the CDR3 with reference TRBV2 and TRBJ2-3 gives the whole variable domain EPEVTQTPSHQVTQMGQEVILRCVPISNHLYFYWYRQILGQKVEFLVSFYNNEISEKSEIFDDQFSVERPDGSNFTLKIRSTKLEDSAMYFCASSGTLAAAYTQYFGPGTRLTVL.

The chain uses TRBV3-1 and TRBJ1-1; TRBD1 aligns across 7 bases. CDR1 LGHDT and CDR2 YNNKEL come from the germline V gene (reference sequence). The junction had 10 bases not matched to a gene; V was cut back by 2 bases and J by 4 bases. The CDR3 totals 16 residues. CDR3 sequence: CASSQRDEGAVTEAFF. Here the CDR3 DNA reads TGTGCCAGCAGCCAAAGGGATGAGGGGGCGGTCACTGAAGCTTTCTTT.

This clonotype was seen only a few times. The V and J genes are TRBV4-3 and TRBJ2-1; 11 bases align to TRBD2. CDR3 length: 17 amino acids. The germline CDR1 and CDR2 sequences are LGHNA and YSLEER. The V and J ends lost 0 bases and 3 bases, in that order; junction bases with no gene match: 4. CDR3 in DNA: TGCGCCAGCAGCCAAGAGACCGGGACTAGCGGCTACAATGAGCAGTTCTTC. Its protein product is CASSQETGTSGYNEQFF.

The rearrangement uses TRBV7-8 and TRBJ2-5, with 9 bases aligning to TRBD2. V gave up 1 base and J gave up 11 bases; unmatched junction bases: 17. The CDR3 extends over 17 amino acids. Germline CDR1 is SGHVS and CDR2 is FQNEAQ. The CDR3 region has the DNA TGTGCCAGCAGCTTAGAACAGCGGGAGGCCCTTCCATTTAAGCAGTACTTC. This gives the protein CASSLEQREALPFKQYF.

The CDR3, as DNA: TGTGCCAGCAGCCCCAGGGGGACAGGGATTTACGAGCAGTTCTTC. This encodes CASSPRGTGIYEQFF. The rearrangement joins TRBV13 to TRBJ2-1; 9 bases match TRBD1. The germline gives CDR1 PRHDT, CDR2 FYEKMQ (reference sequence). The ends lost 5 bases at V and 10 bases at J; junction bases unmatched: 12. This CDR3 spans 15 amino acids.

The rearrangement uses TRBV20-1 and TRBJ2-7; D may be TRBD1 (5 bases). Germline-derived CDR1 and CDR2 are DFQATT and SNEGSKA (reference sequence). The CDR3 extends over 14 amino acids. V shed 1 base and J shed 3 bases, with 13 bases lying between them. CDR3 in DNA: TGCAGTGCTAGAGGCGGACATACGTACTACGAGCAGTACTTC. It yields the protein CSARGGHTYYEQYF.

This chain links TRBV5-8 with TRBJ2-1; TRBD1 matches at 9 bases. Germline V lookup: CDR1 SGHTS, CDR2 YDEGEE. V lost 1 base to trimming and J lost 10 bases; unmatched junction nucleotides: 9. CDR3 size: 15 residues. The CDR3 DNA is TGTGCCAGCAGCTTGCACAGGGGGCTTTCCTACGAGCAGTTCTTC. As protein: CASSLHRGLSYEQFF.

This chain links TRBV11-2 with TRBJ2-5; 8 bases fit TRBD2. Germline CDR1 and CDR2: SGHAT and FQNNGV. CDR3 length equals 18 residues. J lost 0 bases, V lost 1 base, and 10 bases had no gene match. CDR3: CASSLVPGGVHHQETQYF. The DNA of the CDR3 is TGTGCCAGCAGCTTAGTGCCGGGAGGGGTTCATCACCAAGAGACCCAGTACTTC.